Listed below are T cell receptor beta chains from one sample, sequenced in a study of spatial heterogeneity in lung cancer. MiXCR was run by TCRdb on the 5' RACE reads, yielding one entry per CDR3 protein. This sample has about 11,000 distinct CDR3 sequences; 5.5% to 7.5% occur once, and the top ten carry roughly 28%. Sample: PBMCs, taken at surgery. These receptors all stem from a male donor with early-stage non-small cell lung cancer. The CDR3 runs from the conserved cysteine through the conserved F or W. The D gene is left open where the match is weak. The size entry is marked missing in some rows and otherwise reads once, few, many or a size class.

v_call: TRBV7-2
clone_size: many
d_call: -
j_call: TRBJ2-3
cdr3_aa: CASSLGLSGRDTQYF
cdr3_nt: TGTGCCAGCAGCTTGGGCCTGTCAGGGAGAGATACGCAGTATTTT

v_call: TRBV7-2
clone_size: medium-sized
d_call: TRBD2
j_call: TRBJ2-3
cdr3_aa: CASSLASGGTDTQYF
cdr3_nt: TGTGCCAGCAGCTTGGCTAGCGGGGGCACAGATACGCAGTATTTT

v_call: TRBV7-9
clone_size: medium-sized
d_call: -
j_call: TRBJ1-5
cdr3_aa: CASSLTAQPQHF
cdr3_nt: TGTGCCAGCAGCCTCACAGCGCAGCCCCAGCATTTT

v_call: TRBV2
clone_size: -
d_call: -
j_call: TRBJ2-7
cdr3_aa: CASKGWASSYEQYF
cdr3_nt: TGTGCCAGCAAGGGGTGGGCCAGCTCCTACGAGCAGTACTTC

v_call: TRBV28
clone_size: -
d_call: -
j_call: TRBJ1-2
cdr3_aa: CASSLKVANYGYTF
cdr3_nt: TGTGCCAGCAGTTTAAAGGTCGCGAACTATGGCTACACCTTC

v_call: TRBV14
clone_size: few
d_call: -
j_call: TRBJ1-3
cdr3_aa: CASSHYVGSSGNTIYF
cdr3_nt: TGTGCCAGCAGCCACTACGTTGGAAGCTCTGGAAACACCATATATTTT

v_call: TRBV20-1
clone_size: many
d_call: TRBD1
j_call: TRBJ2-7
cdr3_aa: CSARGTGGVSSSYEQYF
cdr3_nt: TGCAGTGCTCGGGGGACAGGGGGCGTATCGTCCTCCTACGAGCAGTACTTC

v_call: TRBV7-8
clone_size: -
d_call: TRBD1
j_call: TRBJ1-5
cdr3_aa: CASSSDRVNQPQHF
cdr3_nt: TGTGCCAGCAGCTCTGACAGGGTCAATCAGCCCCAGCATTTT

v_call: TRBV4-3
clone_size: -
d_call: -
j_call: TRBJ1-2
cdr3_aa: CASSPSSRSIDGYTF
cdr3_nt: TGCGCCAGCAGTCCCTCCTCCCGGTCAATTGATGGCTACACCTTC

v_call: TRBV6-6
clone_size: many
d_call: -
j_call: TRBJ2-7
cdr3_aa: CASSLTDSSYEQYF
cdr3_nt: TGTGCCAGCAGTTTAACGGACAGCTCCTACGAGCAGTACTTC

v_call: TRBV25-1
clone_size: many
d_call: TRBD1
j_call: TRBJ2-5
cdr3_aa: CASSDPRTGQETQYF
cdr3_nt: TGTGCCAGCAGTGACCCGAGGACAGGCCAAGAGACCCAGTACTTC

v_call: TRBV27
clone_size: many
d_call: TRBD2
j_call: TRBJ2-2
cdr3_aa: CASSRSPGLGNTGELFF
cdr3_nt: TGTGCCAGCAGTCGCTCACCGGGACTAGGGAACACCGGGGAGCTGTTTTTT

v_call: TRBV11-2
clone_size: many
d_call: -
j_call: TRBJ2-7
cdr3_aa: CASSLGAGAYEQYF
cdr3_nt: TGTGCCAGCAGCTTAGGGGCAGGGGCCTACGAGCAGTACTTC

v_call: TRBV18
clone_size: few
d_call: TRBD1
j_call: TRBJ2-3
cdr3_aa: CASSPPGRGLGNTQYF
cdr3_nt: TGTGCCAGCTCACCACCGGGAAGGGGGCTAGGCAATACGCAGTATTTT

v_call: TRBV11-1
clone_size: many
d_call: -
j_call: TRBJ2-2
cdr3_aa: CASGPRTGELFF
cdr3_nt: TGTGCCAGCGGTCCGAGGACCGGGGAGCTGTTTTTT

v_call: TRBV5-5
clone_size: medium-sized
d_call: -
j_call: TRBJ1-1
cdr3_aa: CASSLVAGLVNTEAFF
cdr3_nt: TGTGCCAGCAGCTTGGTCGCGGGATTGGTGAACACTGAAGCTTTCTTT

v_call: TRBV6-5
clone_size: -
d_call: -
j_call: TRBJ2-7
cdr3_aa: CASSLERKPSYEQYF
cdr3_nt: TGTGCCAGCAGTCTCGAGCGGAAGCCCTCCTACGAGCAGTACTTC

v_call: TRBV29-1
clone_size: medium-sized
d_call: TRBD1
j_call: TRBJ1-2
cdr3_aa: CSVPRGGPNGYTF
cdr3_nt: TGCAGCGTGCCCAGGGGGGGCCCGAATGGCTACACCTTC

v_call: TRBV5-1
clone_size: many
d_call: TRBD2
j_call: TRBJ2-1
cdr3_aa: CASSFNALAGTNEQFF
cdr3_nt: TGCGCCAGCAGCTTTAACGCCCTAGCGGGAACCAATGAGCAGTTCTTC

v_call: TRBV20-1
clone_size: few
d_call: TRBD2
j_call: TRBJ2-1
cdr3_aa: CSARSSGGKAYNEQFF
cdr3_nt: TGCAGTGCTAGATCTAGCGGGGGCAAGGCGTACAATGAGCAGTTCTTC

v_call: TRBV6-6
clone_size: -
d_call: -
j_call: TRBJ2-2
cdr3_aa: CASFTGSGELFF
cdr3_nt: TGTGCCAGCTTTACCGGGTCCGGGGAGCTGTTTTTT

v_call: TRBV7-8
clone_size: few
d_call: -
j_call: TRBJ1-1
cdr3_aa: CASSFRLTEAFF
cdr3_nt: TGTGCCAGCAGCTTTCGTCTGACTGAAGCTTTCTTT

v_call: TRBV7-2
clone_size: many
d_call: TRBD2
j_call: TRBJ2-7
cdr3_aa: CASKAGSEQYF
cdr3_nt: TGTGCCAGCAAAGCGGGATCCGAGCAGTACTTC

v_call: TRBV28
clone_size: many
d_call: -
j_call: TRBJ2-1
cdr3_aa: CASSLPAYAYNEQFF
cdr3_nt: TGTGCCAGCAGTTTACCAGCGTATGCCTACAATGAGCAGTTCTTC

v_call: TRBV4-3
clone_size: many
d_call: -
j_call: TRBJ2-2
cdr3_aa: CASSQGFSGELFF
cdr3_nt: TGCGCCAGCAGCCAAGGGTTCTCCGGGGAGCTGTTTTTT

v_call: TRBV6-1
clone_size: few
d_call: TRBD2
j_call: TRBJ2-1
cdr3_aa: CASRPGLQSVNEQFF
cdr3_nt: TGTGCCAGCAGACCGGGACTACAATCGGTCAATGAGCAGTTCTTC

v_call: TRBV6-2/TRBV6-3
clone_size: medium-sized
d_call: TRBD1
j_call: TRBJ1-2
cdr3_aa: CASTSIDRDFDGYTF
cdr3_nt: TGTGCCAGCACCAGCATCGACAGGGACTTCGATGGCTACACCTTC

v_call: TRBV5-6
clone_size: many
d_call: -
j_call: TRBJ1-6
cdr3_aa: CASSLGQTWNSPLHF
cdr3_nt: TGTGCCAGCAGCTTGGGGCAGACCTGGAATTCACCCCTCCACTTT

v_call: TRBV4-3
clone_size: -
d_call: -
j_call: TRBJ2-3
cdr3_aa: CASSPKSQRDTQYF
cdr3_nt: TGCGCCAGCAGCCCCAAAAGCCAGCGAGATACGCAGTATTTT

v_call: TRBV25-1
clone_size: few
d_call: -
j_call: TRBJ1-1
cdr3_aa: CASKRGLNTEAFF
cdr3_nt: TGTGCCAGCAAGCGGGGGCTGAACACTGAAGCTTTCTTT

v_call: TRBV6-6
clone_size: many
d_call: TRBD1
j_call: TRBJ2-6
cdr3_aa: CASSNRDRGLSGANVLTF
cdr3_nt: TGTGCCAGCAGTAACCGGGACAGGGGGTTATCTGGGGCCAACGTCCTGACTTTC

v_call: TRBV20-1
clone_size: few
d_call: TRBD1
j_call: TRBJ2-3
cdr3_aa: CSAREKDRVSTDTQYF
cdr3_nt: TGCAGTGCTAGAGAGAAGGACAGGGTTAGCACAGATACGCAGTATTTT

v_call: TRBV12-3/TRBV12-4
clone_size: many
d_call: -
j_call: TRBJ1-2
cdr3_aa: CASSFAQRDGYTF
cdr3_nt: TGTGCCAGCAGTTTCGCCCAGCGGGATGGCTACACCTTC

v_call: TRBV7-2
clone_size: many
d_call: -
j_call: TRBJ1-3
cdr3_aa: CASSLGPPRTVSGNTIYF
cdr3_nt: TGTGCCAGCAGCTTGGGCCCCCCGAGGACAGTCTCTGGAAACACCATATATTTT

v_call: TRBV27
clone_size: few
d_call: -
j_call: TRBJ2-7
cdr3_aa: CASSFTPSPGKDEQYF
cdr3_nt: TGTGCCAGCAGTTTTACCCCCAGCCCGGGCAAAGACGAGCAGTACTTC

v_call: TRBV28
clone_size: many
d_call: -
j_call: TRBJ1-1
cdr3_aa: CASSTLSPPEAFF
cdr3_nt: TGTGCCAGCAGCACCCTATCGCCTCCTGAAGCTTTCTTT

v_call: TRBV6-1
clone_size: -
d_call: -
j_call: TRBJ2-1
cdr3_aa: CASSEFRVANEQFF
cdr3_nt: TGTGCCAGCAGTGAATTTAGGGTGGCCAATGAGCAGTTCTTC

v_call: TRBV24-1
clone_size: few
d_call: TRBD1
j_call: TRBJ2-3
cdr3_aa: CATSLGGTGQTTDTQYF
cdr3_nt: TGTGCCACCAGCCTAGGAGGAACGGGACAGACCACAGATACGCAGTATTTT

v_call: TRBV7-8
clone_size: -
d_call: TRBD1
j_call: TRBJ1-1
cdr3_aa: CASSPTDRDTEAFF
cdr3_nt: TGTGCCAGCAGCCCCACCGACAGGGACACTGAAGCTTTCTTT

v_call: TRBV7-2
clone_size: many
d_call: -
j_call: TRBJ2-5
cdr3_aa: CASSLGQGETQYF
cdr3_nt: TGTGCCAGCAGCTTAGGGCAGGGAGAGACCCAGTACTTC

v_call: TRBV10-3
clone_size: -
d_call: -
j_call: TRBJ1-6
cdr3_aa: CAISESTGLNSPLHF
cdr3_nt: TGTGCCATCAGTGAGTCGACCGGTTTGAATTCACCCCTCCACTTT

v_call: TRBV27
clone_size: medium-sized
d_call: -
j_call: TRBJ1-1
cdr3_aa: CASSRRGGTEAFF
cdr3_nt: TGTGCCAGCAGCCGAAGGGGAGGGACTGAAGCTTTCTTT

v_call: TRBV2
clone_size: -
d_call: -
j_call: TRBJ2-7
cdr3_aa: CASSEVMESSYEQYF
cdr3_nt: TGTGCCAGCAGTGAAGTAATGGAGAGCTCCTACGAGCAGTACTTC

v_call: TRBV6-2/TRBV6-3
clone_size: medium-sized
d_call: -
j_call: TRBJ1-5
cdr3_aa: CASTTGDSNQPQHF
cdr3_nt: TGTGCCAGCACCACTGGGGATAGCAATCAGCCCCAGCATTTT

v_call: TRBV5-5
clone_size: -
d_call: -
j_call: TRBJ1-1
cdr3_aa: CASSLQTSVLLNTEAFF
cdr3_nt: TGTGCCAGCAGCTTACAAACATCGGTATTGTTGAACACTGAAGCTTTCTTT

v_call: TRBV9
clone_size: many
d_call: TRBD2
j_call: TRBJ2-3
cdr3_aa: CASSVRGLAGSTPISDTQYF
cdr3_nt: TGTGCCAGCAGCGTTCGAGGACTAGCGGGTTCCACGCCAATCTCGGATACGCAGTATTTT